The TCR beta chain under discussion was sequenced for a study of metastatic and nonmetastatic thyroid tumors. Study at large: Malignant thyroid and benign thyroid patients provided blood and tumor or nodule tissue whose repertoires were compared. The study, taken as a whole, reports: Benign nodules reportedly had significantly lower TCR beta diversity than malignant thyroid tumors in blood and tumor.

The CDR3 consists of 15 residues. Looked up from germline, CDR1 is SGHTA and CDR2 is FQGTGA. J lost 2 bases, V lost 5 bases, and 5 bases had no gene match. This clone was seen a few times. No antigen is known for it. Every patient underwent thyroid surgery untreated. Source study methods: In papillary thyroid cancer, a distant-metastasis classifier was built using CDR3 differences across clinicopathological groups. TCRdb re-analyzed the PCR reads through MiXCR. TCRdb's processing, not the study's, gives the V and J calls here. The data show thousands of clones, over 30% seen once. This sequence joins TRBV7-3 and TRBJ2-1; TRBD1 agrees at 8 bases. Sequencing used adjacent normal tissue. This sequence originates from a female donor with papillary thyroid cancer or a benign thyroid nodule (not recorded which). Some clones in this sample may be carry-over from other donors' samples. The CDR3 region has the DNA TGTGCCAGCAGCCTAGACAGGGGTCCCTACAATGAGCAGTTCTTC. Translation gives CASSLDRGPYNEQFF.